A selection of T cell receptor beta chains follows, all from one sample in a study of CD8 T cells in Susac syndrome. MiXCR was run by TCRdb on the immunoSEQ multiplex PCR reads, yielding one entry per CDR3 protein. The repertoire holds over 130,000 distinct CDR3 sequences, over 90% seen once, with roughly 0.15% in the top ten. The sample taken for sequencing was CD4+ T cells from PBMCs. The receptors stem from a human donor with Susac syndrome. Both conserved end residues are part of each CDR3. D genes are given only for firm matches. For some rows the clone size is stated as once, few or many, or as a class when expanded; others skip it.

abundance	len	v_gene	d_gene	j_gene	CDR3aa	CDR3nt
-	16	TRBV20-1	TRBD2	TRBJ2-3	CSAPDRAGVNTDTQYF	TGCAGTGCCCCGGACCGGGCGGGGGTAAACACAGATACGCAGTATTTT
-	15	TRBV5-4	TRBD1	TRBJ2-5	CASSLGDRGKETQYF	TGTGCCAGCAGCTTGGGAGACAGGGGGAAAGAGACCCAGTACTTC
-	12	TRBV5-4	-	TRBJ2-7	CASSSGRYEQYF	TGTGCCAGCAGCTCCGGAAGATACGAGCAGTACTTC
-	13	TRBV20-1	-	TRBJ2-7	CSARLPGAYEQYF	TGCAGTGCTAGACTTCCAGGGGCCTACGAGCAGTACTTC
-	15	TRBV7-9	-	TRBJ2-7	CASSLPQAGPYEQYF	TGTGCCAGCAGCTTGCCTCAGGCGGGACCCTACGAGCAGTACTTC
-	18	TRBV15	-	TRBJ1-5	CATSRGAVGAAGNQPQHF	TGTGCCACCAGCAGAGGGGCTGTTGGGGCCGCCGGCAATCAGCCCCAGCATTTT
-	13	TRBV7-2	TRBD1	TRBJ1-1	CAAHRGKGTEAFF	TGTGCCGCGCACAGGGGAAAGGGCACTGAAGCTTTCTTT
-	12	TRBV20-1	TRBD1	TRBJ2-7	CSATDRTYEQYF	TGCAGTGCCACGGACAGGACCTACGAGCAGTACTTC
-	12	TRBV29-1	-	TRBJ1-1	CSVGVLNTEAFF	TGCAGCGTTGGGGTTCTGAACACTGAAGCTTTCTTT
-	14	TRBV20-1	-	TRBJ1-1	CSARSGGVDTEAFF	TGCAGTGCTAGATCCGGGGGGGTTGACACTGAAGCTTTCTTT
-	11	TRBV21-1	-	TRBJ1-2	CASSSWRGYTF	TGTGCCAGCAGCAGTTGGAGGGGCTACACCTTC
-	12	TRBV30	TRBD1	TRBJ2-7	CAGYRGAYEQYF	TGTGCCGGATACAGGGGCGCCTACGAGCAGTACTTC
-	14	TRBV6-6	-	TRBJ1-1	CASSYDRGNAEAFF	TGTGCCAGCAGTTACGACAGAGGGAACGCTGAAGCTTTCTTT
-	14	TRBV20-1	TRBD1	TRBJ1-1	CSADEGQGNTEAFF	TGCAGTGCCGACGAGGGACAGGGGAACACTGAAGCTTTCTTT
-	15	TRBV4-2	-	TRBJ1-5	CASSPDALSNQPQHF	TGTGCCAGCAGCCCAGACGCGCTTAGCAATCAGCCCCAGCATTTT
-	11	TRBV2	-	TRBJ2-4	CASTAKNIQYF	TGTGCCAGCACCGCCAAAAACATTCAGTACTTC
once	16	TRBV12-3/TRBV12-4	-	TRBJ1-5	CASSFEGGYSNQPQHF	TGTGCCAGCAGTTTTGAGGGGGGATATAGCAATCAGCCCCAGCATTTT
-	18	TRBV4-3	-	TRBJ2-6	CASSQVSGFSSGANVLTF	TGCGCCAGCAGCCAAGTCAGCGGGTTCAGCTCTGGGGCCAACGTCCTGACTTTC
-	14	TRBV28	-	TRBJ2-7	CASSSWRSSYEQYF	TGTGCCAGCAGTTCTTGGCGATCCTCCTACGAGCAGTACTTC
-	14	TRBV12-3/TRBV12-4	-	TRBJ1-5	CASSPLQGNQPQHF	TGTGCCAGCAGTCCTCTACAGGGAAATCAGCCCCAGCATTTT
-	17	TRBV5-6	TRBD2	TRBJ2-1	CASSLYGGGASYNEQFF	TGTGCCAGCAGCTTGTACGGCGGGGGGGCGTCCTATAATGAGCAGTTCTTC
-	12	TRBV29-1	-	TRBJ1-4	CSARGANEKLFF	TGCAGCGCCCGGGGGGCTAATGAAAAACTGTTTTTT
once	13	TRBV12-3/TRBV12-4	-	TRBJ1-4	CASSLGGYEKLFF	TGTGCCAGCAGCCTGGGGGGATATGAAAAACTGTTTTTT
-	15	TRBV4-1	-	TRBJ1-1	CASSLITGMNTEAFF	TGCGCCAGCAGCCTCATCACAGGGATGAACACTGAAGCTTTCTTT
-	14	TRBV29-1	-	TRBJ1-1	CSVSRGYGGSEAFF	TGCAGCGTCTCAAGGGGCTATGGGGGCTCTGAAGCTTTCTTT
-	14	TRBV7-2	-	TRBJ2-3	CASSLVRTTDTQYF	TGTGCCAGCAGCTTAGTGAGAACCACAGATACGCAGTATTTT
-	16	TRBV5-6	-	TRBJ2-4	CASSVGQILAKNIQYF	TGTGCCAGCAGCGTCGGACAGATACTAGCCAAAAACATTCAGTACTTC
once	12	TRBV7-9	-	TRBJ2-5	CASSYSGGTQYF	TGTGCCAGCAGCTATTCTGGGGGGACCCAGTACTTC
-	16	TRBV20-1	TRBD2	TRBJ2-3	CSARRGGLGSTDTQYF	TGCAGTGCTAGACGGGGCGGACTAGGTAGCACAGATACGCAGTATTTT
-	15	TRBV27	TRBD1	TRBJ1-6	CASSNQGAYNSPLHF	TGTGCCAGCAGTAATCAGGGGGCCTATAATTCACCCCTCCACTTT
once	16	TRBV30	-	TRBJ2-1	CAWRGRFGGLRNEQFF	TGTGCCTGGAGAGGTCGGTTTGGGGGATTACGGAATGAGCAGTTCTTC
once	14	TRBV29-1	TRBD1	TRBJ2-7	CSALWGTASNEQYF	TGCAGCGCCTTGTGGGGGACAGCGTCCAACGAGCAGTACTTC
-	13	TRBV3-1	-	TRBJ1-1	CASSPNQAAEAFF	TGTGCCAGCAGCCCAAACCAGGCAGCTGAAGCTTTCTTT
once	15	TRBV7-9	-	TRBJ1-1	CASRPTRQLNTEAFF	TGTGCCAGCAGGCCTACGAGACAGCTCAACACTGAAGCTTTCTTT
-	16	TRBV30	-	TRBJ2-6	CAWSSVGQGGANVLTF	TGTGCCTGGAGTTCTGTCGGGCAGGGTGGGGCCAACGTCCTGACTTTC
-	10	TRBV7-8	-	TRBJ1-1	CASSAGEAFF	TGTGCCAGCAGCGCAGGTGAAGCTTTCTTT
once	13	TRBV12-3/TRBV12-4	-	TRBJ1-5	CASSLPAAEPQHF	TGTGCCAGCAGTTTACCGGCTGCTGAGCCCCAGCATTTT
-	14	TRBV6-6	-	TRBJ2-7	CASTFQPAGYEQYF	TGTGCCAGCACTTTCCAGCCTGCCGGCTACGAGCAGTACTTC
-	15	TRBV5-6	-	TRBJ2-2	CASSATGIGTGELFF	TGTGCCAGCAGCGCCACAGGGATAGGTACCGGGGAGCTGTTTTTT
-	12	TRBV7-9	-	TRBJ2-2	CARRAMDGELFF	TGTGCCCGCAGGGCGATGGACGGGGAGCTGTTTTTT
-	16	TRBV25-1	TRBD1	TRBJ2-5	CASSDHGQGEYETQYF	TGTGCCAGCAGTGATCACGGACAGGGCGAATACGAGACCCAGTACTTC
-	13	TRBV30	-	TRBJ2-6	CAWGGLGANVLTF	TGTGCCTGGGGGGGGCTCGGGGCCAACGTCCTGACTTTC
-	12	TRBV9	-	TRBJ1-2	CASSVVGGPGTF	TGTGCCAGCAGCGTAGTAGGGGGGCCTGGCACCTTC
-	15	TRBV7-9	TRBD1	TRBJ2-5	CASSLAFGQGETQYF	TGTGCCAGCAGCTTAGCATTCGGACAGGGGGAGACCCAGTACTTC